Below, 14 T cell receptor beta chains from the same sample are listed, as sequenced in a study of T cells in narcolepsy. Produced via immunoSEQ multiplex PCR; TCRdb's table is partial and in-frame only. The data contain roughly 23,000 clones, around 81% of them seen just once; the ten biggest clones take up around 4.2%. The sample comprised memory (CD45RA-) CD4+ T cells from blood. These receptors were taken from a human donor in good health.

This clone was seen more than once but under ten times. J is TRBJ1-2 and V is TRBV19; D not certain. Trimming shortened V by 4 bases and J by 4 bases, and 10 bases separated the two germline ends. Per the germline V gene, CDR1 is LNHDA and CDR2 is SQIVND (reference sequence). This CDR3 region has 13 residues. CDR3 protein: CASSTDVLYGYTF. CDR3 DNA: TGTGCCAGTAGTACAGACGTACTCTATGGCTACACCTTC.

CDR3 sequence (DNA): TGTGCCAGCAGCCCCCAGACAGGGAGAACAGATACGCAGTATTTT. Amino acid sequence: CASSPQTGRTDTQYF. The chain joins TRBV5-6 to TRBJ2-3, with 7 bases aligning to TRBD1. The CDR3 has 15 residues. Germline V gives CDR1 SGHDT, CDR2 YYEEEE. V dropped 4 bases and J dropped 3; count of bases not matched to a gene: 8.

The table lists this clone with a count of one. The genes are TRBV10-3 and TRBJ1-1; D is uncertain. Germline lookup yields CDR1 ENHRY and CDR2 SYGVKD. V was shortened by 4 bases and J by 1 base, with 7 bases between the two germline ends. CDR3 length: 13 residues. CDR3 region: CAISGGTNTEAFF. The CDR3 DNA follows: TGTGCCATCAGTGGTGGCACGAACACTGAAGCTTTCTTT.

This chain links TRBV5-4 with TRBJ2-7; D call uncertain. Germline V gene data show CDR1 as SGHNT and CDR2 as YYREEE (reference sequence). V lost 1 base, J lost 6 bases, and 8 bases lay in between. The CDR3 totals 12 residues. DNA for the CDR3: TGTGCCAGCAGCTTGCGCGGCCTCGAGCAGTACTTC. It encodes CASSLRGLEQYF.

The CDR3 nucleotides read TGTGCCAGCAGTCCACCACCGCGGGACTTCTATAATTCACCCCTCCACTTT. Protein product: CASSPPPRDFYNSPLHF. The chain carries TRBV27 and TRBJ1-6, with TRBD1 as a possible D gene (5 bases). The CDR3 totals 17 residues. Per the germline V gene, CDR1 is MNHEY and CDR2 is SMNVEV (reference sequence). The V and J ends lost 5 bases and 3 bases respectively, with 17 bases between them.

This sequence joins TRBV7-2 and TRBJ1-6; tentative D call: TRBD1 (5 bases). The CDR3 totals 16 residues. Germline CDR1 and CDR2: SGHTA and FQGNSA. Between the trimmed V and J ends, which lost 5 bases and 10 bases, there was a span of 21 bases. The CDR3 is CASSQGGERRGSPLHF. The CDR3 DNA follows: TGTGCCAGCAGCCAAGGTGGGGAAAGAAGGGGATCACCCCTCCACTTT.

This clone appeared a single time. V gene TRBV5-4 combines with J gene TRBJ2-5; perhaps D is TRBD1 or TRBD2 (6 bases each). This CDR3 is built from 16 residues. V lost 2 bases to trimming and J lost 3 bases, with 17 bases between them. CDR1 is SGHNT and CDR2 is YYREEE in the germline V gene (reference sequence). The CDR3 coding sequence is TGTGCCAGCAGCTTCCGTCTCCAAGGGGGGAAAGAGACCCAGTACTTC. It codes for CASSFRLQGGKETQYF.

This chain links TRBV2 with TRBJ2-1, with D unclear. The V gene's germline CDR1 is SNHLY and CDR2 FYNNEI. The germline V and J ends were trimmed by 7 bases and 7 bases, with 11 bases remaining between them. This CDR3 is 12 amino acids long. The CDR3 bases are TGTGCCAGCAAAAGTCATAGTAATGAGCAGTTCTTC. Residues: CASKSHSNEQFF.

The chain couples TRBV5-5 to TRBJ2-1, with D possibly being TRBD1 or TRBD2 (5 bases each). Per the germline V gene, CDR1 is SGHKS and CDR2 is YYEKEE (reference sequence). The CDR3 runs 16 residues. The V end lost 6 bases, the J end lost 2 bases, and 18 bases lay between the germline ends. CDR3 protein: CASTPGRDGTYNEQFF. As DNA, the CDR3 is TGTGCCAGCACCCCAGGTAGGGACGGAACCTACAATGAGCAGTTCTTC.

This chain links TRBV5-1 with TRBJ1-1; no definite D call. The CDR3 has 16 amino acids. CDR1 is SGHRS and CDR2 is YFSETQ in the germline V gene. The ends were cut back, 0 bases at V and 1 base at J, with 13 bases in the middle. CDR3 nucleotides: TGCGCCAGCAGCTTGGGGGTAGGAGTGGAGAACACTGAAGCTTTCTTT. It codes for CASSLGVGVENTEAFF.

The CDR3 reads CASSQGARGDTQYF. CDR3 bases: TGCGCCAGCAGCCAGGGGGCGCGGGGAGATACGCAGTATTTT. The gene calls are TRBV5-1 and TRBJ2-3; 8 bases match TRBD1. The CDR3 sequence is 14 residues long. The V gene end was trimmed by 4 bases and the J gene end by 5 bases; junction bases not matched to a gene: 6. The germline gives CDR1 SGHRS, CDR2 YFSETQ.

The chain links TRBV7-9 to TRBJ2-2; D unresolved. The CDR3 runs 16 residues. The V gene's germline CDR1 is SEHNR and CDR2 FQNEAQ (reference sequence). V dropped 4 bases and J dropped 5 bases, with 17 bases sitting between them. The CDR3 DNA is TGTGCCAGCAGCTCCATGCGAGCCATGGGGACCGGGGAGCTGTTTTTT. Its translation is CASSSMRAMGTGELFF.

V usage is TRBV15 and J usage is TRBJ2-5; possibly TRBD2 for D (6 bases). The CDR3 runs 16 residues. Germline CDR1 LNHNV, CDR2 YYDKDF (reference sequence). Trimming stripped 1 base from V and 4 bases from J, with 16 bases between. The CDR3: CATSRGSRVEGETQYF. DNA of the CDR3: TGTGCCACCAGCAGAGGATCTAGGGTGGAGGGAGAGACCCAGTACTTC.

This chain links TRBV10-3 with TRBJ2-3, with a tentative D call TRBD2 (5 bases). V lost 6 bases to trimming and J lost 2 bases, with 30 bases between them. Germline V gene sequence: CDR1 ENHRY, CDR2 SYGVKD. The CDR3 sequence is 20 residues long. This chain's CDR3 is CAISGYSELLGMVYTDTQYF. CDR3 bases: TGTGCCATCAGCGGCTATAGCGAACTGTTGGGGATGGTTTACACAGATACGCAGTATTTT.